The next 31 T cell receptor beta chains were all read from a single sample in a study of tissue T cells after allogeneic stem cell transplantation. Here immunoSEQ multiplex PCR was the method, and the copy in TCRdb shows in-frame clones only, minus some. The sample shows 40,000 to 50,000 clones, about three quarters of them seen only once. Sequenced input: sorted cells pooled from one or two spleens. Every receptor here comes from a pool of C57BL/6 mice in good health.

Details on this clone: The gene names here belong to mouse. The read ends 1 residue shy of where the CDR3 ends; the end is completed using the germline J gene. This chain connects TRBV24 to TRBJ1-1; 10 bases map to TRBD1. V was pared by 5 bases and J by 1 base, with 1 base of the junction left unmatched. The CDR3 is 14 residues long. Germline V lookup: CDR1 KGHTA, CDR2 FRNEEI. The part of the CDR3 DNA that was read is TGTGCCAGCAGTTGGGACAGGGGAAACACAGAAGTCTTC. Protein sequence: CASSWDRGNTEVF. The whole CDR3 sequence is CASSWDRGNTEVFF.

Note on this clone: The genes and germline here are from mouse. The read comes to an end 1 residue before the CDR3 does, leaving the germline J gene to fill in the end. V usage is TRBV12-1 and J usage is TRBJ1-3; possibly TRBD1 for D (6 bases). V was trimmed by 2 bases and J by 4 bases, leaving 14 bases between them. CDR3 length: 15 amino acids. Germline-derived CDR1 and CDR2 are SGHSN and HYEKVE. The sequenced CDR3 bases are TGTGCCAGCTCTCCCGGGGGGGGGCCAGGAAATACGCTCTAT. Translating gives CASSPGGGPGNTLY. The entire CDR3 is CASSPGGGPGNTLYF.

This clone was seen once. Gene labels here are mouse ones. The read gets to within 1 residue of the CDR3 end, and the germline J gene fills in the rest. The J gene is TRBJ2-3, the V gene TRBV12-2; D not resolved. V lost 0 bases and J 0 bases, leaving 12 bases between the germline ends. CDR3 size: 16 residues. Germline CDR1 and CDR2: SGHLS and HYDKME. The CDR3 sequence is CASSLDVITSAETLYF. The sequenced CDR3 bases are TGTGCCAGCTCTCTCGATGTCATAACTAGTGCAGAAACGCTGTAT.

This clone was seen more than once but under ten times. These gene names are mouse names. CDR3 bases read: TGTGCAAGCAGGCGGGACTGGGGGGGCGCAAGGGAACAGTAC. It encodes CASRRDWGGAREQY. The complete CDR3 protein is CASRRDWGGAREQYF. The chain links TRBV16 to TRBJ2-7, with TRBD2 matching over 14 bases. From the germline J gene comes the end of the CDR3, since the read stops 1 residue before it. The V gene end was trimmed by 6 bases and the J gene end by 7 bases; junction bases not matched to a gene: 8. Germline V gives CDR1 SGHSA, CDR2 FRNQAP. This CDR3 spans 15 amino acids.

In this sample, this clone turned up once. Genes here carry mouse names. The DNA ends 1 residue before the CDR3 does, and the rest of the CDR3 is filled in from the germline J gene. V is TRBV17 and J is TRBJ1-1; D gene uncertain. The CDR3 has 14 amino acids. CDR1 and CDR2 (germline): MNHDT, YYDKIL. V was trimmed by 1 base and J by 3 bases, leaving 9 bases between them. CDR3 bases read: TGTGCTAGCAGTAGAGCCTCTGGACACACAGAAGTCTTC. It codes for CASSRASGHTEVF. The full CDR3 protein reads CASSRASGHTEVFF.

In this sample, this clone turned up once. The gene names given are mouse names. Read coverage stops 1 residue before the CDR3 terminus; the germline J gene supplies the remainder. The chain links TRBV12-1 to TRBJ2-2; the D is unclear. The germline V gene has CDR1 SGHSN and CDR2 HYEKVE. V shed 4 bases and J shed 0 bases, with 8 bases lying between them. This CDR3 contains 14 residues. The CDR3 loop reads CASSPTSNTGQLYF. The covered CDR3 bases are TGTGCCAGCTCACCGACATCAAACACCGGGCAGCTCTAC.

About this clone: Each gene name is a mouse one. Read data end 1 residue before the CDR3 end; the end is taken from the germline J gene. Other DNA sequences in this specimen translate into the identical CDR3. The rearrangement links TRBV12-2 to TRBJ1-2, with unresolved D. The V end lost 1 base, the J end lost 0 bases, and 8 bases lay between the germline ends. Germline V lookup: CDR1 SGHLS, CDR2 HYDKME. The CDR3 length is 14 residues. CDR3: CASSLDIANSDYTF. CDR3 bases read: TGTGCCAGCTCTCTAGACATTGCAAACTCCGACTACACC.

The table lists this clone with a few counts. Mouse names are used for the genes. Read coverage stops 1 residue before the CDR3 terminus; the germline J gene supplies the remainder. The chain has TRBV13-2 and TRBJ2-7; TRBD2 aligns across 11 bases. J was trimmed by 6 bases and V by 2 bases; bases with no gene match: 4. Germline loops: CDR1 NNHNN, CDR2 SYGAGS (reference sequence). The length of the CDR3 is 14 residues. The CDR3 bases that were read are TGTGCCAGCGGTGAGCCGACTGGGGGGGTTGAACAGTAC. Protein sequence: CASGEPTGGVEQY. The complete CDR3 reads CASGEPTGGVEQYF.

Notes on this clone: The germline and genes are mouse ones. The observed sequence ends 1 residue before the CDR3 terminus, with the missing tail filled in from the germline J gene. The chain has TRBV12-1 and TRBJ2-3, with TRBD2 as a possible D gene (6 bases). Trimming cost V 1 base and J 1 base, with 8 bases left between them. Germline-derived CDR1 and CDR2 are SGHSN and HYEKVE. CDR3 length: 14 residues. CDR3 sequence reads: CASSLAGGAETLYF. CDR3 DNA, as far as it was read: TGTGCCAGCTCTCTGGCTGGGGGTGCAGAAACGCTGTAT.

Only one count was recorded for this clone. These gene names are mouse names. The read stops 1 residue short of the end of the CDR3; the missing end is completed from the germline J gene. J is TRBJ1-2 and V is TRBV23; the table's D call, TRBD1, has no DNA check behind it. This CDR3 is built from 14 residues. Germline values: CDR1 KGHTA, CDR2 FQNQQP. The CDR3 bases that were read are TGCTCCAGCAGTCAATCCCAGGCAAACTCCGACTACACC. Translating it yields CSSSQSQANSDYT. The whole CDR3 is CSSSQSQANSDYTF.

With respect to this clone: All gene names here are mouse names. The read terminates 1 residue ahead of where the CDR3 ends, so the germline J gene completes it. The chain carries TRBV13-2 and TRBJ1-4, with a tentative D call TRBD1 (5 bases). CDR1 and CDR2 (germline): NNHNN, SYGAGS (reference sequence). The CDR3 extends over 15 amino acids. Trimming cost V 1 base and J 0 bases, with 7 bases left between them. The CDR3 loop reads CASGDRTISNERLFF. The CDR3 bases that were read are TGTGCCAGCGGTGATAGGACAATTTCCAACGAAAGATTATTT.

As to this clone: Mouse gene names apply. The read gets to within 1 residue of the CDR3 end, and the germline J gene fills in the rest. This chain joins TRBV14 and TRBJ1-2, with TRBD1 matching over 8 bases. The V gene's germline CDR1 is SGHDT and CDR2 FRDEAV. The CDR3 runs 14 residues. V shed 5 bases and J 4 bases; nucleotides not matched to a gene: 7. CDR3 residues: CASSPGQGGSDYTF. The CDR3 DNA, read in part, is TGTGCCAGCAGCCCCGGACAGGGAGGCTCCGACTACACC.

With regard to this clone: Gene labels here are mouse ones. The missing CDR3 end, 1 residue past where the read stops, is filled in from the germline J gene. The V and J genes are TRBV3 and TRBJ1-6; D unclear. TRBJ1-6 is flagged as an ORF with uncertain function. The CDR3 consists of 14 residues. Per germline, CDR1 SNHLY and CDR2 FYNGKV (reference sequence). The V end lost 0 bases, the J end lost 6 bases, and 6 bases lay between the germline ends. CDR3 in amino acids: CASSLAAVNSPLYF. The CDR3 DNA, read in part, is TGTGCCAGCAGCTTAGCGGCAGTTAATTCGCCCCTCTAC.

Comments on this clone: The listed genes are named as in mouse. The CDR3 is cut off 1 residue early in the read; its end comes from the germline J gene. The rearrangement joins TRBV5 to TRBJ2-1, with D possibly being TRBD2 (6 bases). CDR1 LGHNA and CDR2 YNLKQL come from the germline V gene (reference sequence). The CDR3 extends over 14 amino acids. Trimming took off 4 bases at V and 4 bases at J, with 11 bases between the two ends. The CDR3 bases that were read are TGTGCCAGCAGCCCGGGACTTTTTTATGCTGAGCAGTTC. Translated: CASSPGLFYAEQF. The entire CDR3 protein is CASSPGLFYAEQFF.

This clone was counted a few times. The gene names here belong to mouse. The CDR3 extends 1 residue past the end of the read, so its final part is completed from the germline J gene. V usage is TRBV12-2 and J usage is TRBJ2-7; 9 positions agree with TRBD2. The CDR3 has 15 residues. Per germline, CDR1 SGHLS and CDR2 HYDKME. V trimming: 0 bases; J trimming: 4 bases; junction bases outside the gene matches: 6. CDR3 bases read: TGTGCCAGCTCTCTCGATGGCTGGGGGGGATATGAACAGTAC. Translated: CASSLDGWGGYEQY. The entire CDR3 protein is CASSLDGWGGYEQYF.

This clone showed up just once. The genes and germline here are from mouse. The read terminates 1 residue before the CDR3 end, so the remaining end is supplied by the germline J gene. The J gene is TRBJ1-6, the V gene TRBV16, with a possible D match to TRBD1 (6 bases). TRBJ1-6 is given ORF status, its function remaining uncertain. V lost 5 bases and J 6 bases, leaving 8 bases between the germline ends. Germline assignment: CDR1 SGHSA and CDR2 FRNQAP. The CDR3 totals 13 residues. The part of the CDR3 DNA that was read is TGTGCAAGCAGCACACAGGGTAATTCGCCCCTCTAC. It codes for CASSTQGNSPLY. From start to end, the CDR3 is CASSTQGNSPLYF.

As for this clone: Gene and germline names: mouse. The read finishes 1 residue shy of the CDR3 end, and the germline J gene is used to complete it. This sequence joins TRBV3 and TRBJ2-1; 7 bases are shared with TRBD1. Germline V gene lookup returns CDR1 SNHLY and CDR2 FYNGKV (reference sequence). Trimming at V came to 4 bases and at J to 3 bases, leaving 6 bases not matched to a gene. This CDR3 contains 15 residues. CDR3 in amino acids: CASSSLRDSYAEQFF. CDR3 bases read: TGTGCCAGCAGCTCCCTTCGGGACAGCTATGCTGAGCAGTTC.

There are a few counts of this clone. The genes and germline here are from mouse. Sequencing ends 1 residue short of the CDR3 end; the germline J gene provides the rest. V usage is TRBV20 and J usage is TRBJ2-7; TRBD1 matches 8 bases. The trim removed 5 bases at V and 7 bases at J, leaving 7 bases unmatched. The CDR3 is made up of 12 amino acids. Germline values: CDR1 GFQATS, CDR2 STVNSAI. The CDR3 DNA, read in part, is TGTGGTGCTTTCAGGGGGCCGCGGGAACAGTAC. Residues: CGAFRGPREQY. The whole CDR3 sequence reads CGAFRGPREQYF.

Of note for this clone: Gene names and germline refer to mouse. The sequenced fragment ends 1 residue before the CDR3 boundary, so the rest is inferred from the germline J gene. The chain employs TRBV13-3 and TRBJ2-5; D ambiguous. Germline values: CDR1 NNHDY, CDR2 SYVADS. The CDR3 loop spans 13 amino acids. V dropped 2 bases and J dropped 3 bases, with 7 bases sitting between them. Incomplete CDR3 DNA: TGTGCCAGCAGTGAATTCCAGCAAGACACCCAGTAC. Translated: CASSEFQQDTQY. The CDR3 in full is CASSEFQQDTQYF.

With respect to this clone: Mouse gene names apply. Read sequence stops 1 residue before the CDR3 end, and the germline J gene provides the missing end. The gene calls are TRBV3 and TRBJ2-5; D gene unclear. This CDR3 is 14 amino acids long. Per the germline V gene, CDR1 is SNHLY and CDR2 is FYNGKV (reference sequence). The germline V and J ends were trimmed by 5 bases and 2 bases, with 11 bases remaining between them. The sequenced CDR3 bases are TGTGCCAGCAGCCCCTTGGCCCTCCAAGACACCCAGTAC. It is translated as CASSPLALQDTQY. The full CDR3 reads CASSPLALQDTQYF.

The table lists this clone with a few counts. Gene names and germline refer to mouse. The read terminates 1 residue ahead of where the CDR3 ends, so the germline J gene completes it. This sample also contains other DNA sequences that code for the same CDR3. The J gene is TRBJ2-7, the V gene TRBV26, with D perhaps TRBD2 (5 bases). This CDR3 has 12 residues. Per the germline V gene, CDR1 is KGHPV and CDR2 is FQNQEV (reference sequence). Trimming took off 2 bases at V and 3 bases at J, with 5 bases between the two ends. CDR3 DNA (partial): TGTGCCAGCAGTCTGACTGGCTATGAACAGTAC. It encodes CASSLTGYEQY. The whole CDR3 sequence is CASSLTGYEQYF.

Details on this clone: These gene names are mouse names. Sequencing ends 1 residue short of the CDR3 end; the germline J gene provides the rest. V is TRBV3 and J is TRBJ1-4; D uncertain. CDR1 is SNHLY and CDR2 is FYNGKV in the germline V gene (reference sequence). This CDR3 comprises 13 residues. The ends were cut back, 1 base at V and 4 bases at J, with 4 bases in the middle. The DNA read from the CDR3 is TGTGCCAGCAGCTTAGAAAGCAACGAAAGATTATTT. Translated, it gives CASSLESNERLF. The CDR3 reads in full as CASSLESNERLFF.

Concerning this clone: One end of the junction varies from germline; a read error may be responsible. Gene names follow the mouse nomenclature. The sequenced fragment ends 1 residue before the CDR3 boundary, so the rest is inferred from the germline J gene. The chain carries TRBV3 and TRBJ2-4; 7 nucleotides match TRBD1. This CDR3 region has 13 residues. The germline CDR1 and CDR2 sequences are SNHLY and FYNGKV (reference sequence). Partial CDR3 DNA: TGTGCCGGCAGCTGGGACAGACAAAACACCTTGTAC. It codes for CAGSWDRQNTLY. The complete CDR3 protein is CAGSWDRQNTLYF.

With respect to this clone: Germline and genes here are mouse. The DNA ends 1 residue before the CDR3 does, and the rest of the CDR3 is filled in from the germline J gene. The chain combines TRBV12-1 with TRBJ2-7; D gene unclear. The V end was cut by 0 bases, the J end by 7 bases, with 9 bases between. The CDR3 runs 12 residues. Germline-derived CDR1 and CDR2 are SGHSN and HYEKVE. This chain's CDR3 is CASSLEGGEQYF. The DNA read from the CDR3 is TGTGCCAGCTCTCTCGAGGGTGGGGAACAGTAC.

Concerning this clone: The germline and genes are mouse ones. The read finishes 1 residue shy of the CDR3 end, and the germline J gene is used to complete it. The chain carries TRBV13-2 and TRBJ1-2; 7 nucleotides line up with TRBD1. The CDR3 has 15 amino acids. Germline CDR1 is NNHNN and CDR2 is SYGAGS (reference sequence). With V trimmed by 0 bases and J by 0 bases, 2 bases remained unmatched. This CDR3 reads CASGDADRANSDYTF. The CDR3 bases that were read are TGTGCCAGCGGTGATGCAGACAGGGCAAACTCCGACTACACC.

On this clone itself: Genes and germline come from the mouse. The read ends 1 residue before the CDR3 terminus; that terminus is restored from the germline J gene. This sequence joins TRBV29 and TRBJ1-2; D remains unclear. The CDR3 loop spans 16 amino acids. CDR1 is MSHET, CDR2 SYDVDS, per germline. V lost 3 bases and J lost 0, with 14 bases in between. The CDR3 sequence: CASSFHLSGTNSDYTF. CDR3 DNA, as far as it was read: TGTGCTAGCAGTTTCCATCTCTCAGGTACAAACTCCGACTACACC.

This clone was observed once. Gene names and germline refer to mouse. The read finishes 1 residue shy of the CDR3 end, and the germline J gene is used to complete it. The chain combines TRBV19 with TRBJ1-1; D perhaps matches TRBD1 (5 bases). V gave up 3 bases and J gave up 6 bases, with 9 bases separating them. CDR3 length equals 12 residues. Germline V lookup: CDR1 FNHDT, CDR2 SITEND (reference sequence). CDR3 region: CASSNGASEVFF. CDR3 DNA (partial): TGTGCCAGCAGTAACGGGGCATCAGAAGTCTTC.

Concerning this clone: Gene names and germline refer to mouse. The CDR3 end is not reached by the read, which stops 1 residue before it; the germline J gene fills it in. The chain couples TRBV13-2 to TRBJ2-7, with TRBD1 as a possible D gene (6 bases). The CDR3 length is 11 residues. Trimming took off 2 bases at V and 9 bases at J, with 9 bases between the two ends. Germline CDR1 reads NNHNN; CDR2 reads SYGAGS (reference sequence). CDR3 sequence reads: CASGEKDRQYF. Incomplete CDR3 DNA: TGTGCCAGCGGTGAAAAGGACAGACAGTAC.

As for this clone: Mouse germline and gene names are used. The CDR3 spells CASSGDWGALYAEQFF. Incomplete CDR3 DNA: TGTGCCAGCAGTGGGGACTGGGGGGCCCTCTATGCTGAGCAGTTC. The J gene is TRBJ2-1, the V gene TRBV13-1; TRBD2 matches at 12 bases. The DNA ends 1 residue before the CDR3 does, and the rest of the CDR3 is filled in from the germline J gene. The germline gives CDR1 NSHNY, CDR2 SYGAGN. The CDR3 sequence is 16 residues long. V was clipped by 3 bases and J by 3 bases; unmatched bases: 4.

This clone was seen a few times. Any gene name here is a mouse gene name. The DNA ends 1 residue before the CDR3 does, and the rest of the CDR3 is filled in from the germline J gene. The chain employs TRBV17 and TRBJ2-2, with D possibly being TRBD1 (5 bases). This CDR3 is built from 14 residues. The germline CDR1 and CDR2 sequences are MNHDT and YYDKIL. V gave up 6 bases and J gave up 0 bases, with 8 bases separating them. CDR3 DNA, as far as it was read: TGTGCTAGCAGCAGGACAACAAACACCGGGCAGCTCTAC. It yields the protein CASSRTTNTGQLY. The CDR3, in full, reads CASSRTTNTGQLYF. Full variable domain (outside the CDR3, taken from reference TRBV17 and TRBJ2-2): DTTVKQNPRYKLARVGKPVNLICSQTMNHDTMYWYQKKPNQAPKLLLFYYDKILNREADTFEKFQSSRPNNSFCSLYIGSAGLEYSAMYLCASSRTTNTGQLYFGEGSKLTVL.

Remarks on this clone: Germline and genes: mouse. The sequenced fragment ends 1 residue before the CDR3 boundary, so the rest is inferred from the germline J gene. This chain joins TRBV24 and TRBJ2-4; TRBD1 matches 7 bases. In germline, CDR1 is KGHTA, CDR2 FRNEEI. V lost 4 bases and J lost 0; bases outside the gene matches: 1. There are 14 residues in the CDR3. CDR3 amino acids: CASSHRGSQNTLYF. CDR3 bases read: TGTGCCAGCAGTCACAGGGGTAGTCAAAACACCTTGTAC.